The present entry profiles one TCR beta chain with its context. Its antigen is still unknown. From germline, CDR1 is MGHDK and CDR2 SYGVNS. This CDR3 is built from 16 residues. After removal of 3 bases from V and 10 bases from J, the junction contained 15 bases not matched to a gene. The primer mix had 60 Vbeta and 13 Jbeta primers. TCRdb's copy holds only in-frame clones and misses some; the assay was immunoSEQ multiplex PCR. This table has around 130,000 clones, roughly three fifths appearing once. This sample is part of a study of cytomegalovirus exposure and HLA in healthy donors. Points from the study as a whole: The authors listed roughly 150 TCR beta chains as cytomegalovirus-associated.

The chain has TRBV25-1 and TRBJ2-1; 7 bases map to TRBD2. Specimen: PBMCs. The TCR sequence derives from a man aged 18 to 30 in good health and CMV-seronegative. The CDR3 DNA is TGTGCCAGCAGTGATCCGACTAGCCGGCGGGGGAAGGAGCAGTTCTTC. Translated: CASSDPTSRRGKEQFF.